Listed below are T cell receptor beta chains from one sample, sequenced in a study of shared clonotypes between healthy human individuals. Some clones are missing from TCRdb's copy, which holds only in-frame ones; the method was immunoSEQ multiplex PCR. The sample contains about 1 million clones, roughly 75% of which appear only once. The specimen was memory CD4+ T cells sorted from blood. Receptors were obtained from a man between 18 and 29 years old in good health. Both conserved end residues are part of each CDR3. A D gene is named only where the DNA matches it firmly. Not every row has a clone size; where given, it reads once, few, many or a size class.

CDR3: CASSGTGGETQYF
DNA: TGTGCCAGTAGCGGGACAGGGGGAGAGACCCAGTACTTC
V: TRBV19
J: TRBJ2-5
size: -
D: TRBD1

CDR3: CASSNRGIYNEQFF
DNA: TGTGCCAGCAGCAACAGGGGTATCTACAATGAGCAGTTCTTC
V: TRBV7-9
J: TRBJ2-1
size: -
D: TRBD1

CDR3: CASSLEVRAIEQFF
DNA: TGCGCCAGCAGCTTGGAAGTCAGGGCTATTGAGCAGTTCTTC
V: TRBV5-1
J: TRBJ2-1
size: -
D: -

CDR3: CASRRSPRGNINTGELFF
DNA: TGTGCAAGTCGCCGATCCCCGCGGGGAAATATCAACACCGGGGAGCTGTTTTTT
V: TRBV12-2
J: TRBJ2-2
size: once
D: -

CDR3: CASSTQGSGYGYTF
DNA: TGTGCCAGCTCAACACAGGGTTCAGGCTATGGCTACACCTTC
V: TRBV18
J: TRBJ1-2
size: -
D: -

CDR3: CASSTGTGGSYEQYF
DNA: TGTGCCAGTAGTACCGGGACAGGGGGGTCCTACGAGCAGTACTTC
V: TRBV19
J: TRBJ2-7
size: few
D: TRBD1

CDR3: CATRTGEQETQYF
DNA: TGTGCCACCAGGACAGGCGAACAAGAGACCCAGTACTTC
V: TRBV10-3
J: TRBJ2-5
size: -
D: TRBD1

CDR3: CAWSQTSGSWAGELFF
DNA: TGTGCCTGGAGTCAAACTAGCGGGAGTTGGGCCGGGGAGCTGTTTTTT
V: TRBV30
J: TRBJ2-2
size: -
D: TRBD2

CDR3: CASKPAGGAYEQYF
DNA: TGTGCCAGTAAACCCGCAGGGGGGGCCTACGAGCAGTACTTC
V: TRBV19
J: TRBJ2-7
size: once
D: -

CDR3: CATTGTETYNEQFF
DNA: TGTGCCACCACCGGGACAGAAACTTACAATGAGCAGTTCTTC
V: TRBV10-3
J: TRBJ2-1
size: -
D: TRBD1

CDR3: CASSLVNRGTLYEQYF
DNA: TGTGCCAGCAGCTTAGTTAACCGCGGAACACTCTACGAGCAGTACTTC
V: TRBV7-2
J: TRBJ2-7
size: once
D: -

CDR3: CASSLGRYQETQYF
DNA: TGCGCCAGCAGCTTGGGGAGGTACCAAGAGACCCAGTACTTC
V: TRBV5-1
J: TRBJ2-5
size: -
D: -

CDR3: CASSPDPNTEAFF
DNA: TGTGCCAGCAGCCCTGACCCGAACACTGAAGCTTTCTTT
V: TRBV7-3
J: TRBJ1-1
size: -
D: -

CDR3: CASSPPNGANVLTF
DNA: TGCGCCAGCAGCCCCCCCAACGGGGCCAACGTCCTGACTTTC
V: TRBV5-1
J: TRBJ2-6
size: -
D: -

CDR3: CASSRLGTGGVYEQYF
DNA: TGTGCCAGCAGCCGTTTAGGGACAGGGGGGGTCTACGAGCAGTACTTC
V: TRBV27
J: TRBJ2-7
size: -
D: TRBD1

CDR3: CASSAPRSGHYGYTF
DNA: TGTGCCAGCAGCGCGCCCCGATCGGGACACTATGGCTACACCTTC
V: TRBV9
J: TRBJ1-2
size: -
D: -

CDR3: CASSISRDRGRDALNEKLFF
DNA: TGCGCCAGCAGCATAAGCCGGGACAGGGGGCGAGACGCCCTCAATGAAAAACTGTTTTTT
V: TRBV5-1
J: TRBJ1-4
size: -
D: TRBD1

CDR3: CASSPAGQGSEKLFF
DNA: TGCGCCAGCAGCCCAGCTGGACAGGGAAGTGAAAAACTGTTTTTT
V: TRBV5-1
J: TRBJ1-4
size: few
D: TRBD1

CDR3: CASSPGQSSYNEQFF
DNA: TGTGCCAGCAGCCCCGGACAGAGCTCCTACAATGAGCAGTTCTTC
V: TRBV13
J: TRBJ2-1
size: few
D: -

CDR3: CASRDRANYEQYF
DNA: TGTGCCAGTAGGGACAGGGCGAACTACGAGCAGTACTTC
V: TRBV6-5
J: TRBJ2-7
size: -
D: TRBD1

CDR3: CASSFMDRGRGETQYF
DNA: TGTGCCAGCAGCTTTATGGACAGGGGGCGCGGTGAGACCCAGTACTTC
V: TRBV7-2
J: TRBJ2-5
size: -
D: TRBD1

CDR3: CASSLGRRARGGYTF
DNA: TGTGCCAGCAGCTTAGGGCGCAGGGCCAGGGGGGGCTACACCTTC
V: TRBV13
J: TRBJ1-2
size: -
D: TRBD1

CDR3: CASSTLRNTEAFF
DNA: TGTGCCAGCAGCACCTTGAGGAACACTGAAGCTTTCTTT
V: TRBV28
J: TRBJ1-1
size: -
D: -

CDR3: CASSFGTGGNEQYF
DNA: TGTGCCAGCAGCTTCGGGACAGGGGGCAACGAGCAGTACTTC
V: TRBV11-2
J: TRBJ2-7
size: -
D: TRBD1

CDR3: CASSSLYGDEQFF
DNA: TGCGCCAGCAGCTCCCTATATGGGGATGAGCAGTTCTTC
V: TRBV5-1
J: TRBJ2-1
size: -
D: -

CDR3: CSVVPAGQAKKETQYF
DNA: TGCAGCGTTGTCCCGGCCGGACAGGCGAAAAAAGAGACCCAGTACTTC
V: TRBV29-1
J: TRBJ2-5
size: -
D: TRBD1

CDR3: CAIRNRGGTSSGANVLTF
DNA: TGTGCCATCCGTAACCGAGGGGGAACTTCCTCTGGGGCCAACGTCCTGACTTTC
V: TRBV10-3
J: TRBJ2-6
size: -
D: -

CDR3: CASTTGGGYGYTF
DNA: TGTGCCAGCACGACAGGGGGAGGCTATGGCTACACCTTC
V: TRBV6-5
J: TRBJ1-2
size: -
D: TRBD1

CDR3: CASSETGGPTTPLHF
DNA: TGTGCCAGCAGTGAAACCGGAGGACCGACGACACCCCTCCACTTT
V: TRBV6-1
J: TRBJ1-6
size: few
D: -

CDR3: CASSLTLAGGREQFF
DNA: TGTGCCAGCAGTTTAACACTAGCGGGAGGGAGGGAGCAGTTCTTC
V: TRBV27
J: TRBJ2-1
size: -
D: TRBD2

CDR3: CASSAPTGGRETQYF
DNA: TGTGCCAGCAGCGCCCCGACAGGGGGCCGTGAGACCCAGTACTTC
V: TRBV9
J: TRBJ2-5
size: -
D: TRBD1

CDR3: CASSPDSPYGYTF
DNA: TGCGCCAGCAGTCCTGACAGCCCCTATGGCTACACCTTC
V: TRBV5-1
J: TRBJ1-2
size: -
D: -

CDR3: CASRLKETQYF
DNA: TGTGCCAGCAGACTAAAAGAGACCCAGTACTTC
V: TRBV28
J: TRBJ2-5
size: once
D: -

CDR3: CASSFGGDGGYTF
DNA: TGCGCCAGCAGTTTTGGTGGGGACGGTGGCTACACCTTC
V: TRBV5-1
J: TRBJ1-2
size: -
D: -

CDR3: CASSERGRQAFF
DNA: TGTGCCAGCAGTGAAAGGGGTCGGCAAGCTTTCTTT
V: TRBV6-1
J: TRBJ1-1
size: -
D: -

CDR3: CASSLGPQRGLAKNIQYF
DNA: TGTGCCAGCAGCTTAGGACCCCAGCGGGGGTTAGCCAAAAACATTCAGTACTTC
V: TRBV7-6
J: TRBJ2-4
size: -
D: TRBD2

CDR3: CASTTRATTGELFF
DNA: TGTGCCAGCACCACTAGGGCAACTACCGGGGAGCTGTTTTTT
V: TRBV5-4
J: TRBJ2-2
size: -
D: -

CDR3: CASSFLTGSYEQYF
DNA: TGTGCCAGCAGCTTCTTGACAGGGTCCTACGAGCAGTACTTC
V: TRBV7-9
J: TRBJ2-7
size: -
D: TRBD1

CDR3: CASSEGTHRETQYF
DNA: TGTGCCAGCAGTGAGGGCACCCACCGAGAGACCCAGTACTTC
V: TRBV2
J: TRBJ2-5
size: -
D: -

CDR3: CATTGQGVQAFF
DNA: TGTGCCACTACTGGTCAGGGGGTTCAAGCTTTCTTT
V: TRBV19
J: TRBJ1-1
size: -
D: TRBD1

CDR3: CASSRDVSTDTQYF
DNA: TGTGCCAGCAGCCGGGACGTGAGCACAGATACGCAGTATTTT
V: TRBV7-9
J: TRBJ2-3
size: -
D: -

CDR3: CASSPVAKNIQYF
DNA: TGTGCCAGCAGTCCAGTGGCCAAAAACATTCAGTACTTC
V: TRBV28
J: TRBJ2-4
size: -
D: -

CDR3: CASSLATTGPEKLFF
DNA: TGCGCCAGCAGCTTGGCCACGACAGGGCCCGAAAAACTGTTTTTT
V: TRBV5-1
J: TRBJ1-4
size: -
D: TRBD1

CDR3: CASSFQTGTGYGYTF
DNA: TGTGCCAGCAGCTTTCAGACCGGAACGGGGTATGGCTACACCTTC
V: TRBV2
J: TRBJ1-2
size: -
D: -

CDR3: CASSEDRQGGGYTF
DNA: TGTGCCAGCAGTGAAGATCGACAGGGGGGTGGCTACACCTTC
V: TRBV6-1
J: TRBJ1-2
size: once
D: TRBD1

CDR3: CASRTGTDAYEQYF
DNA: TGTGCCAGCAGAACCGGGACTGACGCCTACGAGCAGTACTTC
V: TRBV7-2
J: TRBJ2-7
size: few
D: -

CDR3: CASSELTSGGADTQYF
DNA: TGTGCCAGCAGTGAATTGACTAGCGGGGGAGCAGATACGCAGTATTTT
V: TRBV2
J: TRBJ2-3
size: -
D: TRBD2

CDR3: CASRMGTGQSYEQYF
DNA: TGTGCCAGCAGGATGGGGACAGGACAATCCTACGAGCAGTACTTC
V: TRBV6-5
J: TRBJ2-7
size: once
D: TRBD1

CDR3: CASSFGLAPSYEQYF
DNA: TGTGCCAGCAGTTTCGGACTAGCTCCCTCCTACGAGCAGTACTTC
V: TRBV6-5
J: TRBJ2-7
size: -
D: TRBD2

CDR3: CASSLKAGDRTGELFF
DNA: TGTGCCAGCAGCTTAAAGGCGGGAGATCGCACCGGGGAGCTGTTTTTT
V: TRBV7-2
J: TRBJ2-2
size: -
D: TRBD2

CDR3: CASSLNSNQPQHF
DNA: TGTGCCAGCAGCTTAAACAGTAATCAGCCCCAGCATTTT
V: TRBV5-8
J: TRBJ1-5
size: -
D: -

CDR3: CASTFGETGTGRLLYEQYF
DNA: TGTGCCAGCACATTCGGCGAGACAGGGACCGGTAGGCTCCTCTACGAGCAGTACTTC
V: TRBV28
J: TRBJ2-7
size: many
D: TRBD1

CDR3: CASSLQSGGAGELFF
DNA: TGCGCCAGCAGCTTGCAAAGCGGGGGGGCCGGGGAGCTGTTTTTT
V: TRBV5-1
J: TRBJ2-2
size: -
D: TRBD2

CDR3: CASSIPTPTNYGYTF
DNA: TGTGCCAGTAGTATTCCGACACCTACTAACTATGGCTACACCTTC
V: TRBV19
J: TRBJ1-2
size: -
D: -

CDR3: CASSPGGGYSNQPQHF
DNA: TGTGCCAGCAGCCCCGGAGGGGGTTATAGCAATCAGCCCCAGCATTTT
V: TRBV7-2
J: TRBJ1-5
size: -
D: -